These 14 T cell receptor beta chains came from one sample sequenced in a study of blood T cell repertoires in COVID-19. Profiled with immunoSEQ multiplex PCR; TCRdb holds only in-frame clones, not every one. The sample contains more than 200,000 clones, 87% of which appear only once. Source material: peripheral blood. Every receptor here comes from a man aged 18 to 35 with active or convalescent COVID-19.

The rearrangement uses TRBV5-4 and TRBJ1-2; tentatively, D is TRBD1 (5 bases). CDR3 length: 15 amino acids. Germline CDR1 SGHNT, CDR2 YYREEE (reference sequence). V was trimmed by 4 bases and J by 8 bases, leaving 21 bases between them. The CDR3 reads CASSPSPLTVKGYTF. Here the CDR3 DNA reads TGTGCCAGCAGCCCCTCGCCCCTGACAGTCAAGGGCTACACCTTC.

CDR3: CASSLAGVGAAEAFF. DNA for the CDR3: TGTGCCAGCAGCTTGGCCGGGGTGGGGGCCGCTGAAGCTTTCTTT. The chain recombines TRBV5-4 with TRBJ1-1; D is perhaps TRBD1 (6 bases). The CDR3 totals 15 residues. The V end was cut by 0 bases, the J end by 6 bases, with 15 bases between. Germline V gene data show CDR1 as SGHNT and CDR2 as YYREEE (reference sequence).

This sequence joins TRBV5-8 and TRBJ1-1; the D gene is possibly TRBD1 (6 bases). The CDR3 has 13 residues. Germline CDR1 reads SGHTS; CDR2 reads YDEGEE. V was cut by 4 bases and J by 2 bases, with 9 bases left in between. The CDR3 coding sequence is TGTGCCAGCAGCCGGACAGCCAACACTGAAGCTTTCTTT. Its protein product is CASSRTANTEAFF.

The gene calls are TRBV20-1 and TRBJ2-5, with TRBD1 matching 9 bases. The CDR3 spans 16 residues. The V gene's germline CDR1 is DFQATT and CDR2 SNEGSKA (reference sequence). The trim removed 3 bases at V and 5 bases at J, leaving 13 bases unmatched. CDR3 bases: TGCAGTGCTAGTCCCACCGGACAGGGGAGGTGGGAGACCCAGTACTTC. Translation: CSASPTGQGRWETQYF.

V gene TRBV4-1 combines with J gene TRBJ1-2; unclear D gene. Germline CDR1 is MGHRA and CDR2 is YSYEKL. Trimming removed 0 bases at V and 4 bases at J, with 3 bases between. The CDR3 has 12 amino acids. CDR3 region: CASSQDGYGYTF. The CDR3 nucleotides read TGCGCCAGCAGCCAAGACGGCTATGGCTACACCTTC.

This clone was recorded only once. The rearrangement links TRBV29-1 to TRBJ1-4; D possibly corresponds to TRBD1 (5 bases). The CDR3 totals 13 residues. CDR1 and CDR2 (germline): SQVTM, ANQGSEA. Trimming stripped 6 bases from V and 0 bases from J, with 8 bases between. The CDR3 sequence: CSVRGATNEKLFF. The CDR3, as DNA: TGCAGCGTACGGGGGGCAACTAATGAAAAACTGTTTTTT.

The V and J genes are TRBV28 and TRBJ2-7; unclear D gene. V lost 6 bases to trimming and J lost 1 base, with 7 bases between them. CDR1 is MDHEN, CDR2 SYDVKM, per germline. The CDR3 consists of 12 residues. CDR3 bases: TGTGCCAGCAGGTGGCAGTCCTACGAGCAGTACTTC. It encodes CASRWQSYEQYF.

V usage is TRBV5-1 and J usage is TRBJ1-5, with D perhaps TRBD1 (5 bases). This CDR3 is built from 15 residues. Trimming shortened V by 0 bases and J by 4 bases, and 11 bases separated the two germline ends. Germline CDR1 reads SGHRS; CDR2 reads YFSETQ. CDR3 in amino acids: CASSLEAGRNQPQHF. The CDR3 bases are TGCGCCAGCAGCTTGGAAGCAGGGAGGAATCAGCCCCAGCATTTT.

This chain links TRBV28 with TRBJ2-2; 12 bases align to TRBD1. The CDR3 extends over 18 amino acids. V lost 2 bases, J lost 7 bases, and 11 bases stayed unmatched. Looked up from germline, CDR1 is MDHEN and CDR2 is SYDVKM. The CDR3 DNA is TGTGCCAGCAGTTTAGGATACCGGGACAGGGGGCGCGGCGGGGAGCTGTTTTTT. This translates into CASSLGYRDRGRGGELFF.

This chain links TRBV5-1 with TRBJ2-3; possible D gene TRBD2, 5 bases. The CDR3 has 14 residues. V was shortened by 4 bases and J by 3 bases, with 12 bases between the two germline ends. Germline CDR1 and CDR2: SGHRS and YFSETQ. The CDR3 coding sequence is TGCGCCAGCAGCCTCATCGGGGAAACAGATACGCAGTATTTT. Protein product: CASSLIGETDTQYF.

V gene TRBV5-1 combines with J gene TRBJ1-1; D might be TRBD1 (5 bases). The CDR3 has 12 amino acids. The V and J ends lost 4 bases and 8 bases respectively, with 12 bases between them. Germline lookup yields CDR1 SGHRS and CDR2 YFSETQ. The CDR3 spells CASSPLGGEAFF. The CDR3 nucleotides read TGCGCCAGCAGCCCTCTGGGGGGGGAAGCTTTCTTT.

The chain links TRBV6-6 to TRBJ2-1; 7 bases line up with TRBD2. This CDR3 is 17 amino acids long. CDR1 MNHNY and CDR2 SVGAGI come from the germline V gene (reference sequence). V trimming: 5 bases; J trimming: 3 bases; junction bases outside the gene matches: 13. The CDR3 DNA follows: TGTGCCAGCAGTAGATCTCCACGGGACTACATCTACAATGAGCAGTTCTTC. This encodes CASSRSPRDYIYNEQFF.

This chain connects TRBV5-1 to TRBJ2-7, with D perhaps matching TRBD1 (5 bases). Germline-derived CDR1 and CDR2 are SGHRS and YFSETQ. There are 15 residues in the CDR3. The ends were cut back, 4 bases at V and 3 bases at J, with 17 bases in the middle. CDR3 nucleotides: TGCGCCAGCAGCGGGCAGGGTGGTTCGGGCTACGAGCAGTACTTC. This gives the protein CASSGQGGSGYEQYF.

This rearrangement joins TRBV10-3 to TRBJ2-1; D gene ambiguous. The CDR3 is 14 amino acids. The germline V gene has CDR1 ENHRY and CDR2 SYGVKD. Trimming stripped 7 bases from V and 0 bases from J, with 10 bases between. The CDR3 is CAIKERSSYNEQFF. CDR3 sequence (DNA): TGTGCCATCAAGGAGAGAAGCTCCTACAATGAGCAGTTCTTC.